These 18 T cell receptor beta chains came from one sample sequenced in a study of STAT5B mutations in CD4+ large granular lymphocyte leukemia. The data were produced by immunoSEQ multiplex PCR, yet TCRdb's version contains in-frame clones alone and is incomplete. The sample contains some 51,000 clones, approximately 84% of which appear only once. The sequencing sample was made of CD4+ T cells from blood buffy coats. The receptors shown here come from a human donor in good health.

CDR3 sequence reads: CASSIYGGSYNSPLHF. The CDR3 DNA is TGTGCCAGTAGTATATATGGGGGCTCCTATAATTCACCCCTCCACTTT. The chain uses TRBV19 and TRBJ1-6; possible D gene TRBD1, 5 bases. CDR3 length equals 16 residues. V was clipped by 2 bases and J by 0 bases, with 8 bases between them. Germline values: CDR1 LNHDA, CDR2 SQIVND (reference sequence).

The rearrangement links TRBV7-3 to TRBJ2-7; no firm D call. The CDR3 consists of 13 residues. Germline assignment: CDR1 SGHTA and CDR2 FQGTGA. Trimming shortened V by 4 bases and J by 6 bases, and 13 bases separated the two germline ends. CDR3 coding DNA: TGTGCCAGCAGCTCCGCCCTAAACGGCGAGCAGTACTTC. It specifies CASSSALNGEQYF.

The chain is built from TRBV19 and TRBJ1-5, with a possible D match to TRBD1 (6 bases). The germline CDR1 and CDR2 sequences are LNHDA and SQIVND (reference sequence). The V and J ends lost 7 bases and 0 bases respectively, with 13 bases between them. This CDR3 is 15 amino acids long. CDR3 in amino acids: CASKGGGSSNQPQHF. DNA for the CDR3: TGTGCCAGTAAGGGGGGCGGGTCTAGCAATCAGCCCCAGCATTTT.

V and J are TRBV19 and TRBJ1-2; D gene unclear. The CDR3 consists of 15 residues. In germline, CDR1 is LNHDA, CDR2 SQIVND (reference sequence). With 3 bases removed from V and 8 bases from J, the gap between germline ends came to 19 bases. The CDR3 DNA reads as TGTGCCAGTAGTATCTTCGGACGGTTCACACGGGGCTACACCTTC. Translated: CASSIFGRFTRGYTF.

This sequence joins TRBV28 and TRBJ2-7; D possibly corresponds to TRBD1 (5 bases). Germline V gives CDR1 MDHEN, CDR2 SYDVKM. V was trimmed by 2 bases and J by 4 bases, leaving 15 bases between them. This CDR3 contains 15 residues. CDR3 region: CASSLGGHLIYEQYF. CDR3 bases: TGTGCCAGCAGTTTAGGTGGACACTTAATATACGAGCAGTACTTC.

CDR3 nucleotide sequence: TGTGCCAGCTCACCAGGACAGGGGTATGAGCAGTTCTTC. It codes for CASSPGQGYEQFF. The genes are TRBV18 and TRBJ2-1; the match to TRBD1 covers 9 bases. The CDR3 contains 13 residues. CDR1 and CDR2 (germline): KGHSH, LQKENI. V was pared by 2 bases and J by 8 bases, with 1 base of the junction left unmatched.

This clone was observed a handful of times. The genes are TRBV25-1 and TRBJ1-5, with D unresolved. CDR3 length: 10 amino acids. Germline CDR1 is MGHDK and CDR2 is SYGVNS. Trimming pared 8 bases from V and 7 bases from J, leaving 6 bases between. The CDR3 here is CASGWQPQHF. CDR3 bases: TGTGCCAGCGGATGGCAGCCCCAGCATTTT.

This clone was seen just once. This chain links TRBV13 with TRBJ1-1; the match to TRBD1 covers 9 bases. V trimming: 3 bases; J trimming: 7 bases; junction bases outside the gene matches: 6. The CDR3 is made up of 14 amino acids. Germline lookup yields CDR1 PRHDT and CDR2 FYEKMQ (reference sequence). The CDR3 spells CASSFEQGASEAFF. CDR3 bases: TGTGCCAGCAGCTTTGAACAGGGGGCGAGTGAAGCTTTCTTT.

In nucleotides, the CDR3 is TGTGCCAGCTCACCACGAATCAGGGTCGGGGCCTACAATGAGCAGTTCTTC. It encodes CASSPRIRVGAYNEQFF. This sequence joins TRBV18 and TRBJ2-1, with D perhaps assigned TRBD1 or TRBD2 (5 bases each). The germline gives CDR1 KGHSH, CDR2 LQKENI. The V and J ends lost 1 base and 2 bases respectively, with 15 bases between them. The CDR3 runs 17 residues.

The V gene is TRBV7-9, the J gene TRBJ1-3, with 7 bases that match TRBD1. V shed 0 bases and J 4 bases; nucleotides not matched to a gene: 3. Germline assignment: CDR1 SEHNR and CDR2 FQNEAQ (reference sequence). CDR3 length: 15 amino acids. The CDR3 bases are TGTGCCAGCAGCTTAGCAGGGGGCTCCGGAAACACCATATATTTT. As protein: CASSLAGGSGNTIYF. Looking up the rest from reference TRBV7-9 and TRBJ1-3 gives the full variable domain: DTGVSQNPRHKITKRGQNVTFRCDPISEHNRLYWYRQTLGQGPEFLTYFQNEAQLEKSRLLSDRFSAERPKGSFSTLEIQRTEQGDSAMYLCASSLAGGSGNTIYFGEGSWLTVV.

The chain employs TRBV30 and TRBJ2-1; no clear D gene. Germline V gene sequence: CDR1 GTSNPN, CDR2 SVGIG (reference sequence). This CDR3 has 13 residues. V was shortened by 5 bases and J by 2 bases, with 10 bases between the two germline ends. For the CDR3, the DNA is TGTGCCTGGGGGCGCGGTCCCTACAATGAGCAGTTCTTC. This encodes CAWGRGPYNEQFF.

A single count supports this clone. The gene calls are TRBV9 and TRBJ2-7, with no clear D. V lost 0 bases to trimming and J lost 4 bases, with 11 bases between them. The CDR3 extends over 14 amino acids. Germline V lookup: CDR1 SGDLS, CDR2 YYNGEE. The CDR3 loop reads CASSVVAEPYEQYF. Written as DNA, the CDR3 is TGTGCCAGCAGCGTAGTGGCAGAGCCTTACGAGCAGTACTTC.

The V gene is TRBV7-9, the J gene TRBJ2-7; 8 nucleotides match TRBD2. CDR1 and CDR2 (germline): SEHNR, FQNEAQ (reference sequence). This CDR3 comprises 19 residues. With V trimmed by 0 bases and J by 2 bases, 15 bases remained unmatched. The CDR3 region has the DNA TGTGCCAGCAGCTTAGCTTCCGGGGGGGAGGCCGGAGGGACCTACGAGCAGTACTTC. Its protein product is CASSLASGGEAGGTYEQYF.

The chain carries TRBV28 and TRBJ1-1; D gene uncertain. V was cut by 4 bases and J by 0 bases, with 6 bases left in between. The CDR3 length is 13 residues. Per the germline V gene, CDR1 is MDHEN and CDR2 is SYDVKM. The CDR3 region is CASSSGLNTEAFF. DNA of the CDR3: TGTGCCAGCAGTTCAGGCTTGAACACTGAAGCTTTCTTT.

The chain links TRBV9 to TRBJ1-1; D possibly corresponds to TRBD1 (6 bases). The germline CDR1 and CDR2 sequences are SGDLS and YYNGEE. The CDR3 spans 14 residues. The germline V and J ends were trimmed by 4 bases and 3 bases, with 13 bases remaining between them. CDR3 amino acids: CASSPRTDHTEAFF. CDR3 bases: TGTGCCAGCAGCCCGCGGACAGACCACACTGAAGCTTTCTTT. Using reference TRBV9 and TRBJ1-1 for the parts outside the CDR3, the full variable domain is DSGVTQTPKHLITATGQRVTLRCSPRSGDLSVYWYQQSLDQGLQFLIQYYNGEERAKGNILERFSAQQFPDLHSELNLSSLELGDSALYFCASSPRTDHTEAFFGQGTRLTVV.

The V gene is TRBV5-4, the J gene TRBJ2-1, with 10 bases fitting TRBD1. This CDR3 is built from 17 residues. V was clipped by 3 bases and J by 0 bases; unmatched bases: 6. Germline-derived CDR1 and CDR2 are SGHNT and YYREEE (reference sequence). CDR3 amino acids: CASSSSGQGGSYNEQFF. CDR3 coding DNA: TGTGCCAGCAGCTCTAGTGGACAGGGGGGCTCCTACAATGAGCAGTTCTTC.

The V call is TRBV5-6, the J call TRBJ2-5; D ambiguous. TRBJ2-7 explains the end of the DNA better; the J call may be wrong. The CDR3 spans 13 residues. CDR1 SGHDT and CDR2 YYEEEE come from the germline V gene. CDR3 nucleotides: TGTGCCAGCAGCTATACAGCAAGCTACGAGCAGTACTTC. Amino acid sequence: CASSYTASYEQYF.

The chain employs TRBV7-8 and TRBJ2-5; D gene uncertain. The CDR3 runs 14 residues. Trimming pared 0 bases from V and 2 bases from J, leaving 7 bases between. The germline gives CDR1 SGHVS, CDR2 FQNEAQ. CDR3 sequence: CASSLAPSQETQYF. Here the CDR3 DNA reads TGTGCCAGCAGCTTAGCCCCCTCGCAAGAGACCCAGTACTTC.